The 6 T cell receptor beta chains listed next were all sequenced from one sample in a study of technical replicates of blood from a few donors. The table came from immunoSEQ multiplex PCR; TCRdb's copy has only in-frame clones and leaves some out. The sample has some 70,000 clones, 85% to 95% seen once; the top ten hold 0.38%. Sequences were obtained from T cells isolated from PBMCs. Receptors were obtained from a human donor in good health.

The CDR3 spells CASSQDWAGGTDTQYF. The CDR3 region has the DNA TGCGCCAGCAGCCAAGATTGGGCAGGGGGCACAGATACGCAGTATTTT. The V and J genes are TRBV4-1 and TRBJ2-3; TRBD1 might be the D (6 bases). Germline V lookup: CDR1 MGHRA, CDR2 YSYEKL. The V and J ends lost 0 bases and 1 base respectively, with 11 bases between them. This CDR3 is 16 amino acids long.

The chain carries TRBV7-9 and TRBJ1-2; perhaps TRBD1 as D (6 bases). Trimming pared 5 bases from V and 2 bases from J, leaving 12 bases between. Germline V CDR1 and CDR2: SEHNR, FQNEAQ (reference sequence). CDR3 length: 14 residues. The CDR3 sequence is CASSPQDRNYGYTF. The CDR3 DNA is TGTGCCAGCAGCCCCCAAGACAGGAACTATGGCTACACCTTC.

This chain's CDR3 is CAWSVGATGGMNEKLFF. CDR3 nucleotide sequence: TGTGCCTGGAGTGTGGGGGCGACAGGGGGTATGAATGAAAAACTGTTTTTT. The V call is TRBV30, the J call TRBJ1-4, with TRBD1 matching 9 bases. CDR3 size: 17 residues. After removal of 0 bases from V and 5 bases from J, the junction contained 10 bases not matched to a gene. Germline V lookup: CDR1 GTSNPN, CDR2 SVGIG (reference sequence).

The V gene is TRBV11-3, the J gene TRBJ1-3, with 8 bases aligning to TRBD1. With 3 bases clipped from V and 2 bases from J, the junction kept 6 bases outside the gene matches. CDR3 length: 16 residues. CDR1 and CDR2 (germline): SGHNT, YENEEA. The CDR3, as DNA: TGTGCCAGCAGCTTTCCGGGACAGGATGCTGGAAACACCATATATTTT. It yields the protein CASSFPGQDAGNTIYF.

The rearrangement joins TRBV4-1 to TRBJ1-4, with D tentatively TRBD1 (5 bases). There are 15 residues in the CDR3. V was trimmed by 0 bases and J by 4 bases, leaving 9 bases between them. From germline, CDR1 is MGHRA and CDR2 YSYEKL. The CDR3 nucleotides read TGCGCCAGCAGCCAAGAAGGGGCCTATAATGAAAAACTGTTTTTT. Translation gives CASSQEGAYNEKLFF.

V and J are TRBV19 and TRBJ1-4, with D possibly being TRBD1 (5 bases). Germline CDR1 is LNHDA and CDR2 is SQIVND (reference sequence). This CDR3 has 11 residues. V dropped 4 bases and J dropped 8 bases, with 5 bases sitting between them. The CDR3 region is CASSRQEKLFF. DNA of the CDR3: TGTGCCAGTAGTAGACAGGAAAAACTGTTTTTT.